This T cell receptor beta chain was recorded in a study of blood T cell repertoires in COVID-19 (dated by TCRdb to the early 2020s). For context, the study as a whole: Samples from collaborators originated in the United States, Italy and Spain and spanned both the acute and convalescent phases of COVID-19. Where HLA class I and class II types were available, the types were taken from metadata supplied by the sample provider, not from assay-based typing. The dataset comprised deeply sampled blood TCRbeta repertoires from subjects exposed to, actively infected with, or recovered from COVID-19. The samples were drawn from the first 160 participants of the ongoing ImmuneRACE study and from 950 to 1,500 subjects provided by 6 global collaborators. The material from the prospective study consisted of cDNA or gDNA derived from T cells, B-cell-depleted T cells, or PBMCs. A freely available public database, intended as a resource for researchers studying the immune response to SARS-CoV-2, is where the repertoires were released. Sample metadata almost always included a de-identified subject ID, COVID-19 status, age in years and sex.

Overall study results and their limits: The amount of clinical and demographic metadata varied by source and participant and was provided uncurated.

Each collaborating institution followed its own protocols to collect whole blood in K2EDTA tubes. For TCRbeta analysis, collaborators shipped samples as frozen whole blood, isolated PBMCs, or DNA extracted from either of those sample types. TCRbeta CDR3 regions were amplified from genomic DNA by means of the immunoSEQ Assay, a bias-controlled multiplex PCR. In the authors' own workflow: Within the assay, amplification of reference gene primers was used to estimate how many nucleated cells each sample contained. To quantify the absolute abundance of each unique TCRbeta CDR3 rearrangement, sequence reads were collapsed and filtered. For each sample, productive Simpson clonality was calculated as the square root of Simpson's diversity index across productive rearrangements. The source is immuneACCESS, and TCRdb retained only in-frame sequences with V and J called. Part of the clones is not carried over; for the studies checked, unresolved V genes explain less than half of this, and the remainder is unexplained. V and J calls and clone size are as listed in that table; D and trimming were resolved from the DNA. Present in this sample are hundreds of thousands of clones, roughly 87% of which were seen just once. About 9.8% of the sample rests with the top ten.

From the germline V gene, CDR1 is MNHEY and CDR2 is SVGAGI. The V end loses 6 bases and the J end loses 3 bases, and a stretch of 9 bases separates them. The CDR3 covers 12 residues, taking in both the cysteine and the phenylalanine. Only the CDR3 part of the read is kept: 36 bases, read in frame from the first base. Turning to this clone: Its antigen remains undetermined. No qualities accompany the bases; no much larger clone lies one base away.

The chain joins TRBV6-5 to TRBJ2-7, with a weak D call of TRBD1 (5 bases match). The sequencing input was peripheral blood. This TCR was recovered from a young man with active or convalescent COVID-19. The bases read TGTGCCAGCAGGTCGGACAACTACGAGCAGTACTTC. Its coded protein is CASRSDNYEQYF.